The T cell receptor (beta chain) described here comes from a study of cytomegalovirus exposure and HLA in healthy donors. Study outcomes and limitations: Rare TCR sequences dominated, though some public TCRs recurred in many donors. The listing of 150 to 200 TCR beta chains classed them as cytomegalovirus-associated.

Of note for this clone: Antigen specificity is unknown.

Repertoires were generated with immunoSEQ multiplex PCR, while TCRdb's copy carries only in-frame clones and drops some. Found here are 190,000 or so clones, approximately 80% of them singletons; the top ten hold 13%. The ends lost 6 bases at V and 3 bases at J; junction bases unmatched: 6. This CDR3 is 15 amino acids long. CDR1 is MDHEN, CDR2 SYDVKM, per germline. The J gene is TRBJ1-5, the V gene TRBV28, with 9 bases lining up with TRBD1. Sequences were obtained from PBMCs. The receptor was isolated from a woman in her twenties or thirties in good health and CMV-seropositive. The CDR3: CASRPTGGINQPQHF. The CDR3 DNA reads as TGTGCCAGCAGACCGACAGGGGGTATCAATCAGCCCCAGCATTTT.